This T cell receptor (beta chain) is drawn from a study of identical twins (dated by TCRdb to 2016 to 2018). General notes on the study: To test whether fetal clonotypes persist, this study deep-sequenced TCR alpha and beta repertoires from monozygotic twins, from unrelated adults of various ages, and from cord blood. To rule out contamination, replicate twin experiments were performed at different times with different library preparation protocols. What the work shows at the level of the full study, not this receptor alone: Conclusions relied on cross-sectional statistical analysis, since the same donors could not be followed over many years. Abundant cord blood beta clonotypes carried fewer insertions; young adult naive repertoires showed a weaker similar trend, while memory repertoires showed none. In monozygotic twins, out-of-frame TCR alpha sharing was systematically underestimated by recombination models, although the models agreed with sharing between unrelated individuals. Invariant T cells such as MAIT and iNKT could partly confound zero-insertion analyses, though diverse VJ usage argued against this for most clonotypes. Out-of-frame TCR alpha sequences shared between twins showed an excess of low generation-probability sequences compared with coincidental sharing between unrelated individuals. Excess twin sharing in beta out-of-frame sequences was weaker because fewer shared sequences lowered the signal-to-noise ratio.

The CDR3, from cysteine to phenylalanine, totals 18 residues. The DNA shown is the 54-base CDR3, in frame from base 1. The library was built by means of 5' RACE. Sequencer: Illumina HiSeq 2000. A universal primer binding site was added through template switching, and the final cDNA carried a unique molecular identifier so that TCR cDNA molecules could be counted accurately. First-strand cDNA for TCR alpha and beta chains was synthesized from specific primers in the conserved constant-segment region. To control for contamination, each cDNA library was double barcoded with a SMART-Mk sample barcode plus Illumina barcodes. Two successive PCR steps introduced TruSeq adapter sequences along with Illumina sample barcodes. Sequencing of the TCR alpha and beta cDNA libraries was done on the Illumina HiSeq platform using custom primers. Per the original workflow: Unique molecular identifiers were extracted from raw reads with MiGEC, and CDR3 positions were determined with MiXCR. Recombination models were inferred per individual with the repgenHMM and IGoR tools using an EM algorithm. The analysis of shared clonotypes was done with the tcR package in R, with sharing normalized by the product of cloneset sizes. Out-of-frame nonproductive sequences were analyzed to study raw recombination free of thymic and clonal selection effects. The public reads were reanalyzed by TCRdb: fastp trimming at Q25, MiXCR alignment, in-frame beta chains only. Each CDR3 protein appears once, grouped with its most common genes and DNA. None of the V and J calls come from the authors' own analysis; TCRdb made them. A total of 700,000 or so distinct CDR3 sequences appear in this sample, 21% of them only once. The biggest ten clones account for approximately 4.5% of the sample.

This clonotype came up a few times. Which antigen it targets is not known. One end of the junction fails to match germline, which may point to a read error. Only healthy Caucasian donors were included. The twin cohort comprised three pairs of female monozygotic twins, all aged about 18 to 30 years. Peripheral blood mononuclear cells were used as the source from which RNA for TCR libraries was isolated. The same sample was also used in a study of T cells expressing NK-cell markers. The other study reports the following: TCR beta-chain repertoires were profiled in sorted CD3+CD56+NKG2C+, CD3+CD56+NKG2C- and CD3+CD56-NKG2C+ T-cell subsets from several donors. Among the eight sequenced donors, seven were HCMV-seropositive and one was HCMV-seronegative. To restrict sorting to alphabetaTCR-expressing T cells, an anti-gammadeltaTCR antibody was added in several experiments. For five or six donors, the dominant CD3+CD56+NKG2C+ clonotypes were among the top 10 CD8+ clonotypes and accounted for about 1.0-7.5% of CD8+ T cells. Those dominant clonotypes were again the most abundant among CD3+CD56-NKG2C+ cells in several donors, at about 25-60.1%. Whether the expanded NKG2C-expressing T cell clones were specific for HCMV antigens was left unclear. The eight sequenced donors were randomly selected healthy volunteers, three men and five women. A commercial ELISA kit detecting HCMV-specific IgG in serum was used to determine HCMV serostatus. For several donors, bulk peripheral blood T-cell repertoires were additionally sequenced from unsorted PBMC. MIGEC handled demultiplexing of the reads and grouping by UMI, while MiTCR was used to assemble and quantify clonotypes. Only TCR cDNA sequences supported by at least two reads were kept to exclude erroneous sequences. The tcR package was used for downstream repertoire analysis, and clonotypes were matched between fractions using CDR3 nucleotide sequence together with V segment. VDJmatch was used to annotate antigen specificity against VDJdb, with one amino acid substitution allowed in CDR3.

Recombination linked TRBV12-3 or TRBV12-4 to TRBJ2-7; 8 bases in the junction line up with TRBD2. The TCR comes from a woman between 18 and 29 years old in good health. The sample comprised PBMCs. DNA sequence: TGTGCCAGCAGTCTAGCGGGTCTACGTTTGGGCCTGAACTACGAGCAGTACTTC. Its translation reads: CASSLAGLRLGLNYEQYF.